This entry lists 20 T cell receptor beta chains sequenced from one sample in a study of T cells after yellow fever vaccination. Using its own MiXCR run on the 5' RACE reads, TCRdb lists one record per CDR3 protein. The sample has about 120,000 distinct CDR3 sequences, more than 5.5% seen once. The input for sequencing was CD4+ T cells sorted from PBMCs, taken 45 days after the first yellow fever vaccination. Receptors were obtained from a young man who received the YFV17D yellow fever vaccine.

This clonotype was recorded many times. The chain combines TRBV6-2 or TRBV6-3 with TRBJ1-1, with D perhaps matching TRBD1 (6 bases). The CDR3 extends over 15 amino acids. The V and J ends lost 3 bases and 1 base respectively, with 12 bases between them. CDR1 is MNHEY and CDR2 is SVGEGT in the germline V gene. CDR3 sequence (DNA): TGTGCCAGCAGTTATAAGGGACAACAGAACACTGAAGCTTTCTTT. Translation gives CASSYKGQQNTEAFF.

This clonotype has at least ten counts. The CDR3, as DNA: TGTGCCAGCAGCTTGGGTGACAGGGAGGCGTATGGCTACACCTTC. Translating gives CASSLGDREAYGYTF. The genes are TRBV7-9 and TRBJ1-2, with 7 nucleotides matching TRBD1. This CDR3 has 15 amino acids. V was pared by 3 bases and J by 5 bases, with 9 bases of the junction left unmatched. CDR1 is SEHNR and CDR2 is FQNEAQ in the germline V gene (reference sequence).

This clonotype was seen ten or more times. A junction boundary mismatches the germline segment, possibly from a read error. The rearrangement uses TRBV18 and TRBJ1-2, with D hard to call. CDR1 and CDR2 (germline): KGHSH, LQKENI. This CDR3 comprises 14 residues. This chain's CDR3 is CASSPPGRGYGYTF. The CDR3 nucleotides are TGTGCCAGCTCTCCACCGGGGAGAGGCTATGGCTACACCTTC.

This clonotype came up many times. The chain uses TRBV4-2 and TRBJ1-2; TRBD1 might be the D (5 bases). This CDR3 has 16 residues. V was shortened by 0 bases and J by 7 bases, with 18 bases between the two germline ends. Per the germline V gene, CDR1 is LGHNA and CDR2 is YNFKEQ. CDR3 sequence reads: CASSQDLAGLGGGYTF. The DNA of the CDR3 is TGTGCCAGCAGCCAAGATCTGGCGGGGCTGGGTGGTGGCTACACCTTC.

The V gene is TRBV5-5, the J gene TRBJ1-5; 10 nucleotides line up with TRBD1. CDR1 SGHKS and CDR2 YYEKEE come from the germline V gene (reference sequence). The CDR3 is 14 amino acids. Trimming took 6 bases from V and 7 from J; bases not matched to a gene: 7. For the CDR3, the DNA is TGTGCCAGCACCAAAGGACAGGGGGAACAGCCCCAGCATTTT. Translated, it gives CASTKGQGEQPQHF.

At least ten counts were recorded for this clonotype. The J gene is TRBJ1-2, the V gene TRBV5-1, with TRBD1 identical over 10 bases. V lost 4 bases, J lost 7 bases, and 7 bases stayed unmatched. The germline gives CDR1 SGHRS, CDR2 YFSETQ. CDR3 length: 14 residues. CDR3 in DNA: TGCGCCAGCAGCCCGCTGGGACAGGGGCTTGGCTACACCTTC. Protein: CASSPLGQGLGYTF.

CDR3 in amino acids: CSVSLGVASEKLFF. CDR3 coding DNA: TGCAGCGTGAGCCTCGGCGTGGCTAGTGAAAAACTGTTTTTT. The gene calls are TRBV29-1 and TRBJ1-4; D not resolved. The V and J ends lost 6 bases and 7 bases respectively, with 18 bases between them. The germline gives CDR1 SQVTM, CDR2 ANQGSEA. There are 14 residues in the CDR3.

This clonotype was counted ten times or more. J is TRBJ1-6 and V is TRBV27; D not certain. CDR1 MNHEY and CDR2 SMNVEV come from the germline V gene (reference sequence). The CDR3 runs to 15 residues. Trimming took off 1 base at V and 6 bases at J, with 10 bases between the two ends. CDR3 region: CASSLLGFSNSPLHF. The DNA of the CDR3 is TGTGCCAGCAGTTTATTGGGGTTCTCTAATTCACCCCTCCACTTT.

This clonotype has at least ten counts. This chain links TRBV11-2 with TRBJ2-3; the D is unclear. Germline V lookup: CDR1 SGHAT, CDR2 FQNNGV. This CDR3 is built from 14 residues. V lost 1 base and J lost 3, with 8 bases in between. The CDR3 DNA reads as TGTGCCAGCAGCTTAGGTTTTCCTACAGATACGCAGTATTTT. This encodes CASSLGFPTDTQYF.

This clonotype was recorded at least ten times. The chain links TRBV5-5 to TRBJ2-1; D not certain. The V end lost 2 bases, the J end lost 7 bases, and 7 bases lay between the germline ends. Germline CDR1 SGHKS, CDR2 YYEKEE (reference sequence). This CDR3 spans 12 amino acids. The CDR3 here is CASSLTLNEQFF. The CDR3 DNA is TGTGCCAGCAGCTTAACCCTAAATGAGCAGTTCTTC.

In its sample, this clonotype was seen many times. This chain joins TRBV18 and TRBJ2-3, with TRBD1 as a possible D gene (5 bases). CDR3 length: 13 residues. Deletions cut 3 bases from V and 6 bases from J, with 10 bases between. Germline CDR1 KGHSH, CDR2 LQKENI. CDR3 DNA: TGTGCCAGCTCACCGGGCTCAGGGGATACGCAGTATTTT. Amino acid sequence: CASSPGSGDTQYF.

A few counts support this clonotype. The J gene is TRBJ2-2, the V gene TRBV7-8, with D perhaps TRBD2 (5 bases). CDR3 length: 14 residues. Trimming pared 5 bases from V and 6 bases from J, leaving 13 bases between. Germline V gene lookup returns CDR1 SGHVS and CDR2 FQNEAQ. CDR3 sequence reads: CASSHRGRSGELFF. CDR3 DNA sequence: TGTGCCAGCAGCCATCGAGGGAGATCCGGGGAGCTGTTTTTT.

This clonotype has ten or more counts. The V gene is TRBV20-1, the J gene TRBJ2-7, with 8 bases fitting TRBD2. CDR1 is DFQATT and CDR2 is SNEGSKA in the germline V gene (reference sequence). The CDR3 covers 14 residues. The junction had 9 bases not matched to a gene; V was cut back by 5 bases and J by 3 bases. The CDR3 sequence: CSASAGGLFYEQYV. The CDR3 region has the DNA TGCAGTGCTTCCGCGGGGGGCCTATTCTACGAGCAGTACGTC.

This clonotype was recorded many times. The chain carries TRBV10-3 and TRBJ2-1; no definite D call. The germline V gene has CDR1 ENHRY and CDR2 SYGVKD. Trimming left V 0 bases short and J 0 bases short, with 9 bases between. This CDR3 comprises 16 residues. The CDR3 DNA reads as TGTGCCATCAGTGAGTCACCCCTTGGCTCCTACAATGAGCAGTTCTTC. Translated: CAISESPLGSYNEQFF.

This clonotype was picked up many times. The chain recombines TRBV12-3 or TRBV12-4 with TRBJ2-5; D call uncertain. V dropped 8 bases and J dropped 3 bases, with 13 bases sitting between them. The CDR3 is 13 residues long. The CDR3 sequence is CASSPYWEETQYF. Here the CDR3 DNA reads TGTGCCAGCTCACCTTACTGGGAAGAGACCCAGTACTTC.

This clonotype was counted ten times or more. The J gene is TRBJ1-5, the V gene TRBV3-1; no firm D call. CDR1 and CDR2 (germline): LGHDT, YNNKEL (reference sequence). V was cut by 4 bases and J by 0 bases, with 4 bases left in between. The CDR3 length is 13 residues. CDR3 nucleotides: TGTGCCAGCAGCCCCGGTAGCAATCAGCCCCAGCATTTT. It yields the protein CASSPGSNQPQHF.

Ten or more counts support this clonotype. Written as DNA, the CDR3 is TGTGCCAGCAGCCCGGGACAGGGGGCCGCTTACTTC. Its protein product is CASSPGQGAAYF. The gene calls are TRBV6-6 and TRBJ2-4, with 12 positions matching TRBD1. The CDR3 runs 12 residues. Trimming cost V 6 bases and J 16 bases; bases outside gene matches: 7. Germline-derived CDR1 and CDR2 are MNHNY and SVGAGI (reference sequence).

This clonotype was seen repeatedly, ten times or more. The chain links TRBV9 to TRBJ2-6; D is ambiguous. Germline V gene lookup returns CDR1 SGDLS and CDR2 YYNGEE. The CDR3 consists of 14 residues. Trimming shortened V by 4 bases and J by 4 bases, and 9 bases separated the two germline ends. CDR3 protein: CASSPTSGANVLTF. In DNA form, the CDR3 reads TGTGCCAGCAGCCCGACGTCAGGGGCCAACGTCCTGACTTTC.

The CDR3 spells CASSPNQPQHF. CDR3 coding DNA: TGTGCCAGCAGCCCCAATCAGCCCCAGCATTTT. The V gene is TRBV6-2 or TRBV6-3, the J gene TRBJ1-5, with D unresolved. V was pared by 6 bases and J by 3 bases, with 3 bases between. The germline CDR1 and CDR2 sequences are MNHEY and SVGEGT. The CDR3 is 11 residues long.

The chain's CDR3 is CASSLDGGLNIQYF. The CDR3 DNA reads as TGCGCCAGCAGCTTGGACGGGGGATTAAACATTCAGTACTTC. This chain connects TRBV5-1 to TRBJ2-4; TRBD2 is a possible D gene (6 bases). CDR3 length: 14 residues. Between the trimmed V and J ends, which lost 0 bases and 6 bases, there was a span of 10 bases. CDR1 is SGHRS, CDR2 YFSETQ, per germline.